These T cell receptor beta chains were read from a single sample in a study of blood T cell repertoires in COVID-19. Only in-frame clones appear in the TCRdb table, and some are missing; sequencing was by immunoSEQ multiplex PCR. The table shows 70,000 to 95,000 clones, with 85% to 90% occurring only once. The sample was peripheral blood. These receptors were obtained from a woman aged 65 to 85 with acute or convalescent COVID-19. CDR3s include the opening cysteine and the closing phenylalanine or tryptophan. Fields, in order: CDR3 length, D gene, J gene, V gene, clone size, CDR3 protein, CDR3 DNA. A D gene is named only where the DNA matches it firmly. Not all rows give a size; the values are once, few, many and, for expanded clones, a class.

len: 16; d_gene: -; j_gene: TRBJ2-5; v_gene: TRBV18; abundance: -; CDR3aa: CASSPSVWQGQETQYF; CDR3nt: TGTGCCAGCTCACCGTCGGTGTGGCAGGGCCAAGAGACCCAGTACTTC
len: 13; d_gene: -; j_gene: TRBJ1-2; v_gene: TRBV4-2; abundance: once; CDR3aa: CASSQTRVDGYTF; CDR3nt: TGTGCCAGCAGCCAAACTAGGGTTGACGGCTACACCTTC
len: 16; d_gene: TRBD1; j_gene: TRBJ2-7; v_gene: TRBV4-1; abundance: -; CDR3aa: CASSERALQGAYEQYF; CDR3nt: TGCGCCAGCAGCGAACGAGCCCTACAGGGGGCCTACGAGCAGTACTTC
len: 16; d_gene: TRBD2; j_gene: TRBJ2-7; v_gene: TRBV10-3; abundance: -; CDR3aa: CATLGTSSGRAYEQYF; CDR3nt: TGTGCCACCCTGGGGACTTCTAGCGGGAGGGCCTACGAGCAGTACTTC
len: 16; d_gene: -; j_gene: TRBJ1-2; v_gene: TRBV6-2/TRBV6-3; abundance: -; CDR3aa: CASSYPSGQERRGYTF; CDR3nt: TGTGCCAGCAGTTATCCATCCGGTCAGGAAAGGAGGGGCTACACCTTC
len: 14; d_gene: -; j_gene: TRBJ2-3; v_gene: TRBV5-1; abundance: -; CDR3aa: CASTDDTDTDTQYF; CDR3nt: TGCGCCAGCACAGATGACACGGACACAGATACGCAGTATTTT
len: 15; d_gene: TRBD1; j_gene: TRBJ2-1; v_gene: TRBV30; abundance: -; CDR3aa: CAWSPGTGGYNEQFF; CDR3nt: TGTGCCTGGAGTCCCGGGACAGGGGGTTACAATGAGCAGTTCTTC
len: 15; d_gene: -; j_gene: TRBJ1-5; v_gene: TRBV2; abundance: -; CDR3aa: CASSERDRLGQPQHF; CDR3nt: TGTGCCAGCAGTGAAAGAGACAGGTTGGGCCAGCCCCAGCATTTT
len: 14; d_gene: TRBD1; j_gene: TRBJ1-1; v_gene: TRBV2; abundance: -; CDR3aa: CASSRGQGLTEAFF; CDR3nt: TGTGCCAGCAGTAGGGGACAGGGGTTGACTGAAGCTTTCTTT
len: 16; d_gene: -; j_gene: TRBJ1-3; v_gene: TRBV19; abundance: few; CDR3aa: CASSIGTRVSGNTIYF; CDR3nt: TGTGCCAGTAGTATCGGGACAAGGGTCTCTGGAAACACCATATATTTT
len: 13; d_gene: -; j_gene: TRBJ2-1; v_gene: TRBV30; abundance: -; CDR3aa: CAWNQDSYNEQFF; CDR3nt: TGTGCCTGGAATCAGGACTCCTACAATGAGCAGTTCTTC
len: 15; d_gene: -; j_gene: TRBJ2-5; v_gene: TRBV10-3; abundance: -; CDR3aa: CAISEGVTGQETQYF; CDR3nt: TGTGCCATCAGTGAGGGGGTAACAGGGCAAGAGACCCAGTACTTC
len: 14; d_gene: TRBD1; j_gene: TRBJ1-1; v_gene: TRBV30; abundance: -; CDR3aa: CAWFYGTANTEAFF; CDR3nt: TGTGCCTGGTTCTACGGGACAGCGAACACTGAAGCTTTCTTT
len: 16; d_gene: -; j_gene: TRBJ1-6; v_gene: TRBV5-5; abundance: -; CDR3aa: CASSITVVPASSPLHF; CDR3nt: TGTGCCAGCAGCATAACAGTAGTGCCCGCCAGTTCACCCCTCCACTTT
len: 13; d_gene: -; j_gene: TRBJ1-5; v_gene: TRBV30; abundance: -; CDR3aa: CACHDSNNQPQHF; CDR3nt: TGTGCCTGCCACGACAGTAACAATCAGCCCCAGCATTTT
len: 15; d_gene: -; j_gene: TRBJ2-2; v_gene: TRBV4-1; abundance: -; CDR3aa: CASSQERGASGELFF; CDR3nt: TGCGCCAGCAGCCAAGAACGGGGGGCCTCAGGGGAGCTGTTTTTT
len: 16; d_gene: TRBD1; j_gene: TRBJ1-4; v_gene: TRBV18; abundance: -; CDR3aa: CASSPITGTGSEKLFF; CDR3nt: TGTGCCAGCTCACCAATTACCGGGACAGGTAGTGAAAAACTGTTTTTT
len: 13; d_gene: -; j_gene: TRBJ1-1; v_gene: TRBV7-9; abundance: -; CDR3aa: CASSPDSGTEAFF; CDR3nt: TGTGCCAGCAGCCCGGACAGTGGCACTGAAGCTTTCTTT
len: 15; d_gene: TRBD2; j_gene: TRBJ2-7; v_gene: TRBV28; abundance: -; CDR3aa: CASSQGLAGSVEQYF; CDR3nt: TGTGCCAGCAGTCAAGGACTAGCGGGTTCAGTCGAGCAGTACTTC
len: 15; d_gene: TRBD1; j_gene: TRBJ1-4; v_gene: TRBV13; abundance: once; CDR3aa: CASSFGTGSSEKLFF; CDR3nt: TGTGCCAGCAGCTTTGGGACAGGGAGTAGTGAAAAACTGTTTTTT
len: 13; d_gene: TRBD1; j_gene: TRBJ1-2; v_gene: TRBV27; abundance: -; CDR3aa: CASTSGTGFGYTF; CDR3nt: TGTGCCAGCACTTCCGGGACAGGGTTTGGCTACACCTTC
len: 14; d_gene: -; j_gene: TRBJ1-2; v_gene: TRBV2; abundance: few; CDR3aa: CASSVTSSGYGYTF; CDR3nt: TGTGCCAGCAGTGTAACTTCATCGGGCTATGGCTACACCTTC
len: 11; d_gene: -; j_gene: TRBJ1-1; v_gene: TRBV29-1; abundance: once; CDR3aa: CSVAGNSGAFF; CDR3nt: TGCAGCGTTGCAGGGAACAGTGGAGCTTTCTTT
len: 12; d_gene: -; j_gene: TRBJ2-7; v_gene: TRBV30; abundance: -; CDR3aa: CAWRTGLYEQYF; CDR3nt: TGTGCCTGGAGGACGGGACTTTACGAGCAGTACTTC
len: 14; d_gene: TRBD1; j_gene: TRBJ2-2; v_gene: TRBV5-6; abundance: -; CDR3aa: CASTEDRGLGELFF; CDR3nt: TGTGCCAGCACCGAAGACAGGGGGCTAGGGGAGCTGTTTTTT